The entry that follows covers one TCR beta chain sequence. Its antigen is currently unknown. The authors ran a second PCR of about 6 to 12 cycles using a sample-barcoded 5' primer and a J-beta primer mix. TCRdb re-called the 5' RACE reads with MiXCR, one entry per CDR3 protein. The sample holds 1.2 million to 1.5 million distinct CDR3 sequences, around 39% seen once. V was pared by 6 bases and J by 2 bases, with 11 bases of the junction left unmatched. Germline V gene sequence: CDR1 DFQATT, CDR2 SNEGSKA (reference sequence). The CDR3 spans 15 residues. Ten milliliters of peripheral blood were drawn from each donor. This entry belongs to a study of blood T cells in healthy people across ages. General study findings and limits: In long-lived donors, naive CD4+ cell counts and diversity exceeded those of aged donors. Total diversity from one million sequenced T cells was likely underestimated. The CMV status of each donor remained undetermined, and this could have confounded shifts in expanded clonotypes.

The receptor's source is a woman younger than 35 in good health. Sequencing was done on a sample of blood. The chain employs TRBV20-1 and TRBJ2-7; TRBD1 matches at 9 bases. DNA of the CDR3: TGCAGTGCGCGAAACCGGGACAGGGTGCCCTACGAGCAGTACTTC. Protein: CSARNRDRVPYEQYF.